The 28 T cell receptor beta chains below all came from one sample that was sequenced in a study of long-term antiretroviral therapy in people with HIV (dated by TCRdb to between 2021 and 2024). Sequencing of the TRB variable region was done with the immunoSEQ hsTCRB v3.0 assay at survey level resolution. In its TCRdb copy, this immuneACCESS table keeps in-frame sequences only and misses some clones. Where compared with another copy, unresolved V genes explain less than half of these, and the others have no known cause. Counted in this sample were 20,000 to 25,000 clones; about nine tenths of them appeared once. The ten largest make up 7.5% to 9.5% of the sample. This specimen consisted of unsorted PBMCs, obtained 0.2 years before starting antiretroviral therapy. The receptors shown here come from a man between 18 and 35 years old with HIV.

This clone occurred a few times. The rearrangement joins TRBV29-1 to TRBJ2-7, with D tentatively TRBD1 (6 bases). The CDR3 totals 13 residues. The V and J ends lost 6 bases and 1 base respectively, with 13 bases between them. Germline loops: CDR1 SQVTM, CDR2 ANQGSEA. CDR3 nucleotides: TGCAGCGTCAGATCAGGGGATTCCTACGAGCAGTACTTC. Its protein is CSVRSGDSYEQYF.

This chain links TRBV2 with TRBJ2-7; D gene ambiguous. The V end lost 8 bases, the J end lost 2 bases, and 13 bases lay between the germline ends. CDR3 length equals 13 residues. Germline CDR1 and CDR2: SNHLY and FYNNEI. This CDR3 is CASEYNFAYEQYF. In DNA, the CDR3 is TGTGCCAGCGAATATAACTTTGCCTACGAGCAGTACTTC.

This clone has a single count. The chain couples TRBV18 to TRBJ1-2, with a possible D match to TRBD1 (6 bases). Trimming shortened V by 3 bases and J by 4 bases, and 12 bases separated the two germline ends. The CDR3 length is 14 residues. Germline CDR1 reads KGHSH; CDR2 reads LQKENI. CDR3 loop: CASSPEGGIYGYTF. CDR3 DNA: TGTGCCAGCTCACCGGAGGGGGGGATCTATGGCTACACCTTC. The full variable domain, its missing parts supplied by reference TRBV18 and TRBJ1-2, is NAGVMQNPRHLVRRRGQEARLRCSPMKGHSHVYWYRQLPEEGLKFMVYLQKENIIDESGMPKERFSAEFPKEGPSILRIQQVVRGDSAAYFCASSPEGGIYGYTFGSGTRLTVV.

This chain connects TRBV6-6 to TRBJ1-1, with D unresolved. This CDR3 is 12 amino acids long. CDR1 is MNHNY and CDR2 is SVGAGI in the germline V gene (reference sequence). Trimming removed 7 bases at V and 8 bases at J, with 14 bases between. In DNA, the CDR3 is TGTGCCAGCACCTACGAGGGATACGAAGCTTTCTTT. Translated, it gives CASTYEGYEAFF.

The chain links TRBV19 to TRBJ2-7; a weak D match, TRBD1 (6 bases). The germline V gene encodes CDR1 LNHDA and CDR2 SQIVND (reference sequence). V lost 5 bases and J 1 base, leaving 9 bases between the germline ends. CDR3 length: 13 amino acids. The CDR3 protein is CASSETGSYEQYF. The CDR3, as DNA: TGTGCCAGTAGTGAAACAGGGTCCTACGAGCAGTACTTC.

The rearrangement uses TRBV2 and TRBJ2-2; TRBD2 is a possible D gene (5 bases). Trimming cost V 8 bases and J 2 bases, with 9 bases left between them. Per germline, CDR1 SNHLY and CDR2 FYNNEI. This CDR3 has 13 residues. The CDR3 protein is CASDGENTGELFF. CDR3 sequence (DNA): TGTGCCAGCGACGGGGAAAACACCGGGGAGCTGTTTTTT.

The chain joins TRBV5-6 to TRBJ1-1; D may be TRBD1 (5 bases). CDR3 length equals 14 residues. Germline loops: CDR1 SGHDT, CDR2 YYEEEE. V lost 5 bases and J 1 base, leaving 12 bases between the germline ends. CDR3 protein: CASRGLDRNTEAFF. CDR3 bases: TGTGCCAGCAGGGGACTAGACAGGAACACTGAAGCTTTCTTT.

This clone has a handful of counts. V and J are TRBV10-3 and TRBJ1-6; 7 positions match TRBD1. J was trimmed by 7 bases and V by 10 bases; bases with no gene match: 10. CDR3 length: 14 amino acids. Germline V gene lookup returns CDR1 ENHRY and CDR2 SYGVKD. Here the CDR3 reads CATRPGGENSPLHF. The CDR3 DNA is TGTGCCACCCGACCAGGGGGTGAAAATTCACCCCTCCACTTT.

The CDR3 loop is CASSLWVSGYNEQFF. The DNA of the CDR3 is TGTGCCAGCAGCTTGTGGGTCAGCGGGTACAATGAGCAGTTCTTC. V is TRBV11-2 and J is TRBJ2-1; perhaps TRBD2 as D (6 bases). Trimming removed 3 bases from V and 4 bases from J, with 13 bases in between. The CDR3 is 15 residues long. Germline CDR1 is SGHAT and CDR2 is FQNNGV.

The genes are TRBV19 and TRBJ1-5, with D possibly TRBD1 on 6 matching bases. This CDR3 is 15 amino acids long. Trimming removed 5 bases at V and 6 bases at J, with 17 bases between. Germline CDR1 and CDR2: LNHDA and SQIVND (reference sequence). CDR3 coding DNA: TGTGCCAGTAGTGCGAAAACAGGGCTGGGTCAGCCCCAGCATTTT. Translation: CASSAKTGLGQPQHF.

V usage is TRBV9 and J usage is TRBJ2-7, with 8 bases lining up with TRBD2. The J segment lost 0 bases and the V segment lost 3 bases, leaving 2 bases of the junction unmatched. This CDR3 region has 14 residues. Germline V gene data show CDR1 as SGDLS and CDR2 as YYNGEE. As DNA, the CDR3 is TGTGCCAGCAGCGGTAGCGGGACCTCCTACGAGCAGTACTTC. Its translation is CASSGSGTSYEQYF.

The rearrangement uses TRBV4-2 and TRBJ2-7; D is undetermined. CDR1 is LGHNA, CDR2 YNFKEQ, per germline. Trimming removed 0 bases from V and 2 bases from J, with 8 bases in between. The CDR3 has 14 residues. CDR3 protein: CASSQEGIPYEQYF. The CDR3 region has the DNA TGTGCCAGCAGCCAAGAAGGGATCCCCTACGAGCAGTACTTC.

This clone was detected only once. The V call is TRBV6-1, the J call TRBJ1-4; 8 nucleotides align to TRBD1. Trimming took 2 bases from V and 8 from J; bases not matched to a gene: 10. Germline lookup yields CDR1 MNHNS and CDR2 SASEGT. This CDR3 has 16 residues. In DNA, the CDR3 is TGTGCCAGCAGTGAATCTTGGACAGGGTTTGGAGAAAAACTGTTTTTT. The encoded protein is CASSESWTGFGEKLFF.

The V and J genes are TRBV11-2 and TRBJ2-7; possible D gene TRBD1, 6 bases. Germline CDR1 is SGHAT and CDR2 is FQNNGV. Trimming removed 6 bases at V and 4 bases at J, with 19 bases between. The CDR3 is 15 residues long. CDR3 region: CASRHPGGPLYEQYF. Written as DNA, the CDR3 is TGTGCCAGCAGACACCCTGGGGGCCCCTTGTACGAGCAGTACTTC. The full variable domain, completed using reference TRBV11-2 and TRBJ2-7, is EAGVAQSPRYKIIEKRQSVAFWCNPISGHATLYWYQQILGQGPKLLIQFQNNGVVDDSQLPKDRFSAERLKGVDSTLKIQPAKLEDSAVYLCASRHPGGPLYEQYFGPGTRLTVT.

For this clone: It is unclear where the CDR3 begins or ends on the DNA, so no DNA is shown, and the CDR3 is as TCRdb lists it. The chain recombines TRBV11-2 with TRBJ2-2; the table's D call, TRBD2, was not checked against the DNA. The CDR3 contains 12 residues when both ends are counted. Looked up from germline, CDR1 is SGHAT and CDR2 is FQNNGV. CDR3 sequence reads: CASGGKPGSCFF.

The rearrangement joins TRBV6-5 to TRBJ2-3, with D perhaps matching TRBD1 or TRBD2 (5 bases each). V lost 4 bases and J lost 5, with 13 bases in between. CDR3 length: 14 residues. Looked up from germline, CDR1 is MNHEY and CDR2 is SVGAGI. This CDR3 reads CASSLGESRDTQYF. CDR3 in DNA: TGTGCCAGCAGTTTGGGGGAGTCACGAGATACGCAGTATTTT.

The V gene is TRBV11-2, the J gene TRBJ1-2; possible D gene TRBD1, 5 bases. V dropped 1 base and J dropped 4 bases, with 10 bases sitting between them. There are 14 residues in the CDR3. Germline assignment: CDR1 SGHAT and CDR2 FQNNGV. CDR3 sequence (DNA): TGTGCCAGCAGCTTAGGCAGGGACCTCTATGGCTACACCTTC. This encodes CASSLGRDLYGYTF.

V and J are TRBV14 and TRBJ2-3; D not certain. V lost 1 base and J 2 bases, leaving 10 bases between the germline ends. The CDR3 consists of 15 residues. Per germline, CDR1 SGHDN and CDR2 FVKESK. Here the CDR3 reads CASSQGVTDTDTQYF. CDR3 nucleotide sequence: TGTGCCAGCAGCCAAGGAGTGACGGACACAGATACGCAGTATTTT.

CDR3 region: CASRERSQNHNEQFF. The CDR3 DNA follows: TGTGCCAGCAGAGAGAGATCTCAGAACCACAATGAGCAGTTCTTC. The chain has TRBV2 and TRBJ2-1; no clear D. Per the germline V gene, CDR1 is SNHLY and CDR2 is FYNNEI. Trimming stripped 6 bases from V and 5 bases from J, with 17 bases between. This CDR3 has 15 residues.

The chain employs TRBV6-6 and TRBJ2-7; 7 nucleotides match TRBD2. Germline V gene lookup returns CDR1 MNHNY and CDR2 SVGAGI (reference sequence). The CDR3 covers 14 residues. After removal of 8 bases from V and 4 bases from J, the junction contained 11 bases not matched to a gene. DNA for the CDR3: TGTGCCAGCTCTCAAGGCGGGAGCTCTTACGAGCAGTACTTC. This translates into CASSQGGSSYEQYF.

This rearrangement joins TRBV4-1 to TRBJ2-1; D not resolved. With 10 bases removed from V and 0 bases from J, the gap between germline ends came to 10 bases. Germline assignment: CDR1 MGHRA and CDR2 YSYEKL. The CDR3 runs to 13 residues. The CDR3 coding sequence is TGCGCCACGGCTCCGAGCTCCTACAATGAGCAGTTCTTC. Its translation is CATAPSSYNEQFF.

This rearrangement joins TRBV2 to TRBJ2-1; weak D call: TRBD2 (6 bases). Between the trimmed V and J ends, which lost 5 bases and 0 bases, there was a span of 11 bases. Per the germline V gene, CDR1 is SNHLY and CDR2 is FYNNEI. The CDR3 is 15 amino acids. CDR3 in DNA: TGTGCCAGCAGTCTTACTAGCAGCTCCTACAATGAGCAGTTCTTC. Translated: CASSLTSSSYNEQFF.

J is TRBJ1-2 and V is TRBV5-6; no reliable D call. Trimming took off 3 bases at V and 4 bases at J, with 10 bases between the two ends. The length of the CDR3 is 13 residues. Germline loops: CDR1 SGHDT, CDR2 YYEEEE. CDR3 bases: TGTGCCAGCAGCTCTCAGGCGGCCTATGGCTACACCTTC. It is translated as CASSSQAAYGYTF.

CDR3 region: CASRTGIYGYTF. The CDR3 nucleotides are TGTGCCAGCAGAACAGGGATTTATGGCTACACCTTC. The rearrangement uses TRBV6-1 and TRBJ1-2, with TRBD1 as a possible D gene (6 bases). Trimming shortened V by 6 bases and J by 5 bases, and 10 bases separated the two germline ends. The germline V gene has CDR1 MNHNS and CDR2 SASEGT. The CDR3 is 12 amino acids.

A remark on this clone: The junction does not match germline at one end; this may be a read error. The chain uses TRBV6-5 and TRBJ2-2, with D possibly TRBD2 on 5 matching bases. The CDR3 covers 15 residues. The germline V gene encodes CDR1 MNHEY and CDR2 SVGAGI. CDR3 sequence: CATSRGPESTGELFF. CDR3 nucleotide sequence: TGTGCCACCAGTAGAGGGCCTGAAAGCACCGGGGAGCTGTTTTTT.

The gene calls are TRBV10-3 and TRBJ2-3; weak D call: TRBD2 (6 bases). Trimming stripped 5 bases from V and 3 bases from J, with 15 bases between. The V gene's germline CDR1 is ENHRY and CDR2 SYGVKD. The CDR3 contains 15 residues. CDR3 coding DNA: TGTGCCATCAGTTTTGGCGGGGTGGGGACAGATACGCAGTATTTT. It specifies CAISFGGVGTDTQYF.

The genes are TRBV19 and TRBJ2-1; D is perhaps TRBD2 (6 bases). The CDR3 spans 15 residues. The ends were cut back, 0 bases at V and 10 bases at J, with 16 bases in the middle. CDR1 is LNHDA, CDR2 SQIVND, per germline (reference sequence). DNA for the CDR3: TGTGCCAGTAGTATAGATCTGGAGGGTCTAAAAGAGCAGTTCTTC. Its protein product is CASSIDLEGLKEQFF. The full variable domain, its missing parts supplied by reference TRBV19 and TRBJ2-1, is DGGITQSPKYLFRKEGQNVTLSCEQNLNHDAMYWYRQDPGQGLRLIYYSQIVNDFQKGDIAEGYSVSREKKESFPLTVTSAQKNPTAFYLCASSIDLEGLKEQFFGPGTRLTVL.

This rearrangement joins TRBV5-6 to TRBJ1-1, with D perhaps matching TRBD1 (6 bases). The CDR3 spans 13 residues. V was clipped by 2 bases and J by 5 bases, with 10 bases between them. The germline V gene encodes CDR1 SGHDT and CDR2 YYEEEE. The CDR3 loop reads CASSLQGVTEAFF. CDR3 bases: TGTGCCAGCAGCTTACAGGGAGTGACTGAAGCTTTCTTT. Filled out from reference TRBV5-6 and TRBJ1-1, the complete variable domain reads DAGVTQSPTHLIKTRGQQVTLRCSPKSGHDTVSWYQQALGQGPQFIFQYYEEEERQRGNFPDRFSGHQFPNYSSELNVNALLLGDSALYLCASSLQGVTEAFFGQGTRLTVV.